One and the same sample provided the 8 T cell receptor beta chains below, sequenced in a study of beta chain features in type 1 diabetes. Sequenced material consisted of expressed TCRB transcripts (all of the isolated RNA was reverse transcribed). Method: immunoSEQ multiplex PCR; TCRdb's copy keeps in-frame clones and lacks some. The sample holds roughly 300,000 clones, 6.5% to 10% seen once. Sequencing used central memory CD4+ T cells from blood. The receptors derive from a woman younger than 30 in good health.

The CDR3 sequence: CASTPPGRDKGFF. The CDR3 DNA follows: TGTGCCAGCACCCCCCCCGGAAGGGACAAAGGTTTCTTT. The chain uses TRBV28 and TRBJ1-1, with D tentatively TRBD1 (6 bases). V lost 7 bases and J 13 bases, leaving 22 bases between the germline ends. Germline values: CDR1 MDHEN, CDR2 SYDVKM. The CDR3 is 13 amino acids.

The J gene is TRBJ2-1, the V gene TRBV2; 7 bases map to TRBD2. Trimming cost V 3 bases and J 4 bases; bases outside gene matches: 6. The germline V gene encodes CDR1 SNHLY and CDR2 FYNNEI. This CDR3 has 15 residues. Here the CDR3 reads CASSDGGGPYNEQFF. CDR3 nucleotide sequence: TGTGCCAGCAGTGACGGGGGAGGGCCGTACAATGAGCAGTTCTTC.

This clone has a count of ten or more. The rearrangement links TRBV4-2 to TRBJ2-7; 8 nucleotides line up with TRBD2. The V gene end was trimmed by 6 bases and the J gene end by 3 bases; junction bases not matched to a gene: 13. Germline V gene lookup returns CDR1 LGHNA and CDR2 YNFKEQ. This CDR3 is built from 16 residues. The CDR3 here is CASRQIAGMGVYEQYF. CDR3 nucleotide sequence: TGTGCCAGCAGACAAATAGCGGGAATGGGGGTCTACGAGCAGTACTTC.

The chain couples TRBV6-1 to TRBJ1-2, with TRBD1 identical over 7 bases. Trimming at V came to 2 bases and at J to 2 bases, leaving 5 bases not matched to a gene. The CDR3 contains 15 residues. The germline gives CDR1 MNHNS, CDR2 SASEGT. Written as DNA, the CDR3 is TGTGCCAGCAGTGAAATGCAGGGACAGAACTATGGCTACACCTTC. This sequence encodes CASSEMQGQNYGYTF.

This chain uses TRBV5-4 with TRBJ2-2; 7 nucleotides align to TRBD1. After removal of 3 bases from V and 1 base from J, the junction contained 9 bases not matched to a gene. Germline V lookup: CDR1 SGHNT, CDR2 YYREEE (reference sequence). The CDR3 is made up of 17 amino acids. The CDR3 DNA follows: TGTGCCAGCAGCTCCTCGACCCACAGGGGGAACACCGGGGAGCTGTTTTTT. It is translated as CASSSSTHRGNTGELFF.

This clone showed up just a few times. The chain couples TRBV9 to TRBJ2-3; D is perhaps TRBD1 or TRBD2 (5 bases each). The CDR3 sequence is 16 residues long. Germline values: CDR1 SGDLS, CDR2 YYNGEE. V was shortened by 4 bases and J by 4 bases, with 19 bases between the two germline ends. CDR3 protein: CASSPHGAGMADTQYF. The CDR3 DNA follows: TGTGCCAGCAGCCCCCACGGGGCAGGGATGGCAGATACGCAGTATTTT.

The table lists this clone with many counts. The chain joins TRBV5-1 to TRBJ2-1; no definite D call. From germline, CDR1 is SGHRS and CDR2 YFSETQ. Deletions cut 0 bases from V and 3 bases from J, with 7 bases between. The CDR3 consists of 14 residues. The CDR3 here is CASSLAAVYNEQFF. The CDR3 DNA sequence: TGCGCCAGCAGCTTGGCCGCCGTCTACAATGAGCAGTTCTTC.

The V and J genes are TRBV15 and TRBJ2-7, with D perhaps matching TRBD1 (6 bases). CDR1 is LNHNV, CDR2 YYDKDF, per germline (reference sequence). There are 16 residues in the CDR3. The V gene lost 0 bases and the J gene lost 5 bases, with 17 bases spanning the gap. CDR3 DNA sequence: TGTGCCACCAGCAGAGACGTCGGGCAGGGGCTTCACGAGCAGTACTTC. Its translation: CATSRDVGQGLHEQYF.